This is a list of T cell receptor beta chains from one sample in a study of identifying expanded T cells in peripheral blood. Produced via immunoSEQ multiplex PCR; TCRdb's table is partial and in-frame only. The profile shows about 94,000 clones, roughly 87% of them singletons. Sequenced material: blood. These receptors were collected from a person between 18 and 70 years old in good health. Each CDR3 is given with its conserved first and last residue. Fields, in order: J gene, V gene, clone size, D gene, CDR3 protein, CDR3 DNA. D genes are given only for firm matches. Not all rows give a size; the values are once, few, many and, for expanded clones, a class.

TRBJ1-1	TRBV14	-	-	CATKSGLNTEAFF	TGTGCCACCAAATCAGGATTGAACACTGAAGCTTTCTTT
TRBJ2-7	TRBV30	-	TRBD1	CAWGRDRGYEQYF	TGTGCCTGGGGCCGGGACAGGGGCTACGAGCAGTACTTC
TRBJ2-2	TRBV18	-	TRBD2	CASSPLPLAGFGELFF	TGTGCCAGCTCACCACTTCCCCTAGCGGGGTTCGGGGAGCTGTTTTTT
TRBJ1-4	TRBV30	-	-	CAWRSGVSTNEKLFF	TGTGCCTGGAGATCAGGGGTTTCAACTAATGAAAAACTGTTTTTT
TRBJ2-2	TRBV29-1	-	TRBD1	CSVRQGRGTGELFF	TGCAGCGTTCGACAGGGGCGGGGTACCGGGGAGCTGTTTTTT
TRBJ1-4	TRBV18	-	-	CASSRVGPATNEKLFF	TGTGCCAGCTCACGGGTGGGCCCCGCCACTAATGAAAAACTGTTTTTT
TRBJ1-1	TRBV29-1	-	TRBD1	CSVEMAGGWTEAFF	TGCAGCGTTGAAATGGCAGGGGGCTGGACTGAAGCTTTCTTT
TRBJ2-5	TRBV7-9	-	-	CASSPRRGETQYF	TGTGCCAGCAGCCCACGGAGAGGAGAGACCCAGTACTTC
TRBJ2-1	TRBV6-1	-	-	CASRLGTAGGNEQFF	TGTGCCAGCAGGCTCGGCACAGCCGGTGGCAATGAGCAGTTCTTC
TRBJ1-3	TRBV4-1	-	-	CASSQVRGPSGNTIYF	TGCGCCAGCAGCCAAGTCAGAGGGCCCTCTGGAAACACCATATATTTT
TRBJ2-3	TRBV5-4	-	TRBD1	CASSSEQGALGDTQYF	TGTGCCAGCAGCTCCGAACAGGGGGCCCTAGGAGATACGCAGTATTTT
TRBJ1-1	TRBV6-6	-	-	CASNPTVSTEAFF	TGTGCCAGCAACCCGACAGTCTCCACTGAAGCTTTCTTT
TRBJ2-6	TRBV7-9	-	-	CASRPTGSGANVLTF	TGTGCCAGCAGGCCTACAGGGAGCGGGGCCAACGTCCTGACTTTC
TRBJ2-7	TRBV2	-	-	CASIPTDSYYEQYF	TGTGCCAGCATTCCCACAGACAGCTACTACGAGCAGTACTTC
TRBJ2-5	TRBV6-6	-	-	CASSYETLELETQYF	TGTGCCAGCAGTTACGAAACTCTAGAGCTAGAGACCCAGTACTTC
TRBJ2-3	TRBV25-1	few	-	CASRRGNLDTQYF	TGTGCCAGCCGGAGGGGGAACCTAGATACGCAGTATTTT
TRBJ1-4	TRBV6-6	-	TRBD1	CASSSPRTGYEKLFF	TGTGCCAGCAGTTCCCCCCGGACAGGGTATGAAAAACTGTTTTTT
TRBJ1-6	TRBV18	-	-	CASSPPGQNSPLHF	TGTGCCAGCTCACCACCGGGACAAAATTCACCCCTCCACTTT
TRBJ2-5	TRBV15	-	TRBD2	CATSRDFSGRGKETQYF	TGTGCCACCAGCAGAGACTTTAGCGGGAGGGGTAAAGAGACCCAGTACTTC
TRBJ1-1	TRBV10-3	-	-	CAISEGRSEAFF	TGTGCCATCAGTGAGGGCCGGTCCGAAGCTTTCTTT
TRBJ2-7	TRBV5-4	-	TRBD2	CASSLAGEGSYEQYF	TGTGCCAGCAGCTTGGCCGGGGAGGGATCCTACGAGCAGTACTTC
TRBJ1-5	TRBV11-2	-	TRBD1	CASSLDRTGVKHF	TGTGCCAGCAGCTTAGACCGGACAGGGGTGAAGCATTTT
TRBJ2-1	TRBV27	-	TRBD2	CASSLSLAGAGHEQFF	TGTGCCAGCAGTTTATCCCTAGCGGGGGCCGGGCATGAGCAGTTCTTC
TRBJ2-7	TRBV9	-	TRBD2	CASSVEQGGGEQYF	TGTGCCAGCAGCGTAGAGCAGGGCGGGGGCGAGCAGTACTTC
TRBJ1-2	TRBV19	-	-	CASSPRLNYGYTF	TGTGCCAGTAGTCCCCGGTTAAACTATGGCTACACCTTC
TRBJ1-3	TRBV7-9	-	-	CASSLAGSGNTIYF	TGTGCCAGCAGCTTAGCGGGTTCCGGAAACACCATATATTTT
TRBJ1-6	TRBV5-1	-	TRBD1	CASSVGRDRGSYNSPLHF	TGCGCCAGCAGCGTTGGGAGGGACAGGGGATCCTATAATTCACCCCTCCACTTT
TRBJ2-1	TRBV18	few	-	CASSPGAGPLHEQFF	TGTGCCAGCTCACCCGGGGCAGGACCTCTCCATGAGCAGTTCTTC
TRBJ2-6	TRBV4-1	-	-	CASSQDPTSGANVLTF	TGCGCCAGCAGCCAAGACCCGACGTCCGGGGCCAACGTCCTGACTTTC
TRBJ1-3	TRBV5-1	-	TRBD1	CASSLAPAAGGLGNTIYF	TGCGCCAGCAGCTTGGCTCCTGCGGCAGGGGGCTTGGGAAACACCATATATTTT
TRBJ2-2	TRBV29-1	few	-	CSAGGQRAGELFF	TGCAGCGCGGGGGGACAGAGAGCCGGGGAGCTGTTTTTT
TRBJ1-6	TRBV19	-	-	CASSIWPDRSPLHF	TGTGCCAGTAGTATCTGGCCCGACCGTTCACCCCTCCACTTT
TRBJ1-4	TRBV11-3	-	-	CASSSRTATNEKLFF	TGTGCCAGCAGCTCCCGGACAGCAACTAATGAAAAACTGTTTTTT
TRBJ2-2	TRBV12-5	once	-	CASALGAQGYTGELFF	TGTGCTAGTGCATTGGGGGCCCAGGGATACACCGGGGAGCTGTTTTTT
TRBJ2-5	TRBV18	-	TRBD1	CASSPQMETGITETQYF	TGTGCCAGCTCACCACAAATGGAGACAGGGATAACAGAGACCCAGTACTTC
TRBJ1-5	TRBV27	-	TRBD1	CASSSTGGVNQPQHF	TGTGCCAGCAGTTCCACAGGGGGCGTCAATCAGCCCCAGCATTTT
TRBJ1-2	TRBV15	-	-	CATSRVKIPNYGYTF	TGTGCCACCAGCAGAGTTAAGATTCCTAACTATGGCTACACCTTC
TRBJ1-2	TRBV29-1	once	-	CSVDLGGRSYTF	TGCAGCGTTGATTTGGGGGGCCGGAGCTACACCTTC
TRBJ1-2	TRBV7-2	-	-	CASSPRQRLTYYGYTF	TGTGCCAGCAGCCCAAGACAGCGGTTAACATATTATGGCTACACCTTC
TRBJ1-5	TRBV9	-	-	CASSGGVGVSNQPQHF	TGTGCCAGCAGCGGTGGGGTCGGAGTTAGCAATCAGCCCCAGCATTTT
TRBJ2-5	TRBV9	-	-	CASSLVYTTRQETQYF	TGTGCCAGCAGCCTTGTGTACACAACCCGCCAAGAGACCCAGTACTTC
TRBJ2-1	TRBV5-1	-	TRBD2	CASSLELAGYNEQFF	TGCGCCAGCAGCTTGGAACTAGCGGGATACAATGAGCAGTTCTTC